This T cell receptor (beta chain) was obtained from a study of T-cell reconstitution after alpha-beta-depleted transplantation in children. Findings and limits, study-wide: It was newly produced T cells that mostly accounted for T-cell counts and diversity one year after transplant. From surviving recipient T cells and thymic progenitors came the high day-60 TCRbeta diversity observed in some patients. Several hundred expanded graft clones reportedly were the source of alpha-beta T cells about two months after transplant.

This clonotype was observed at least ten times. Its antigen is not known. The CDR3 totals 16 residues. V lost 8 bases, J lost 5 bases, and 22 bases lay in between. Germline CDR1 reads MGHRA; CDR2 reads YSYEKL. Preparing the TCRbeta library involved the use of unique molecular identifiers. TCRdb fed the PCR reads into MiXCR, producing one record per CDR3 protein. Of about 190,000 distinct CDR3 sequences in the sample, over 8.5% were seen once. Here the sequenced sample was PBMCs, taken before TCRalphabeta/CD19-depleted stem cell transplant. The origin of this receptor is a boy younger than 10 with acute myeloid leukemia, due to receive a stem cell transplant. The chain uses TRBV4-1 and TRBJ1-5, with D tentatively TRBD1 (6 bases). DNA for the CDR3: TGCGCCAGCCAAGCCTTTTCGGACAGCTCTTATCAGCCCCAGCATTTT. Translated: CASQAFSDSSYQPQHF.